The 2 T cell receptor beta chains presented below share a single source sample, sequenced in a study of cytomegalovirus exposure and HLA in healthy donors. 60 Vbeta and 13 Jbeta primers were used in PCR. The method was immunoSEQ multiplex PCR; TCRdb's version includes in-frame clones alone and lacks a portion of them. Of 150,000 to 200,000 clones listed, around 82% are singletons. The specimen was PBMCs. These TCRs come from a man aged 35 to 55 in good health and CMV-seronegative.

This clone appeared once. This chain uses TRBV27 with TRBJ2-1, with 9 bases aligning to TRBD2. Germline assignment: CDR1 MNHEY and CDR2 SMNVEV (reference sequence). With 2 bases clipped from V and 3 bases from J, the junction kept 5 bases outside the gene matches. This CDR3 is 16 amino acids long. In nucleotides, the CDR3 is TGTGCCAGCAGTTTACTAGCGGGATCTAACTACAATGAGCAGTTCTTC. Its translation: CASSLLAGSNYNEQFF.

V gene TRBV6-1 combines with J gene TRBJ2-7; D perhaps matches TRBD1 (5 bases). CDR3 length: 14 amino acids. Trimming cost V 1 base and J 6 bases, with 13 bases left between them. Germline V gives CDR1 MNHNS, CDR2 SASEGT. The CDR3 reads CASSEGGNLFEQYF. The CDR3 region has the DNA TGTGCCAGCAGTGAAGGGGGCAACCTCTTCGAGCAGTACTTC.